This T cell receptor beta chain was identified during a study of control samples from healthy donors and cancer patients. The table came from immunoSEQ multiplex PCR; TCRdb's copy has only in-frame clones and leaves some out. The data show some 95,000 clones, with 92% seen just once and around 3% held by the top ten. Sequenced: blood. The sequence came from a human donor in good health. The donor label of this sample is uncertain.

CDR3 in amino acids: CAWSPPPAGLGGYTF. The CDR3 nucleotides read TGTGCCTGGAGCCCCCCGCCTGCAGGCCTTGGTGGCTACACCTTC. This chain links TRBV30 with TRBJ1-2, with no clear D. Germline V gives CDR1 GTSNPN, CDR2 SVGIG (reference sequence). This CDR3 is 15 amino acids long. The V and J ends lost 3 bases and 7 bases respectively, with 21 bases between them.